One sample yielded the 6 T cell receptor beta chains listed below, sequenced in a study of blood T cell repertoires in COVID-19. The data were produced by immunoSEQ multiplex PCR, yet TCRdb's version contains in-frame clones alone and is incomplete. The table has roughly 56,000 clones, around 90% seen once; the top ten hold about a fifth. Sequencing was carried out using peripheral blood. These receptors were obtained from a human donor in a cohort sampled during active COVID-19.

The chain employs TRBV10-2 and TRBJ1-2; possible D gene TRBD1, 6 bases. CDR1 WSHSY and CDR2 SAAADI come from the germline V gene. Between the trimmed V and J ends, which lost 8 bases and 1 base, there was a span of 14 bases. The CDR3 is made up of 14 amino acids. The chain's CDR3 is CASRDNLDNYGYTF. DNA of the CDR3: TGCGCCAGCCGGGACAACCTCGATAACTATGGCTACACCTTC.

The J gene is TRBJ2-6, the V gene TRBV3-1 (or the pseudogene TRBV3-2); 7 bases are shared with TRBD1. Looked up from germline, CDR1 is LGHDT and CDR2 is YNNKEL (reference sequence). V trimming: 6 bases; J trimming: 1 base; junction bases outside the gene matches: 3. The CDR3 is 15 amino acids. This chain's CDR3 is CASRATGSGANVLTF. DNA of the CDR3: TGTGCCAGCAGGGCGACAGGGTCTGGGGCCAACGTCCTGACTTTC.

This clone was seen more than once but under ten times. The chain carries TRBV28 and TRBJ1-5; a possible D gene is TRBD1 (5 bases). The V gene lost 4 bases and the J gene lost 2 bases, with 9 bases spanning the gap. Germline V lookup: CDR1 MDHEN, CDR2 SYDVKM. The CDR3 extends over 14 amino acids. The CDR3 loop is CASSWGSGNQPQHF. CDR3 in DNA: TGTGCCAGCAGTTGGGGCAGTGGCAATCAGCCCCAGCATTTT.

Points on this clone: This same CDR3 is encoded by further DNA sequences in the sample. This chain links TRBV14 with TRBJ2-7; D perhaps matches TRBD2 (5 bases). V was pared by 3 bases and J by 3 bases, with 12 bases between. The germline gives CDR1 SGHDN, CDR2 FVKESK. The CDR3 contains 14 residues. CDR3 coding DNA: TGTGCCAGCAGCCAGTTCAGCGGAGTCTACGAGCAGTACTTC. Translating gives CASSQFSGVYEQYF.

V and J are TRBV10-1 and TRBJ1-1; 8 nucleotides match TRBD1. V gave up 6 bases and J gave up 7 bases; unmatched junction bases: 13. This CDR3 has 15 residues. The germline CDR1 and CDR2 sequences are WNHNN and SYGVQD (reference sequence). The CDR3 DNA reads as TGCGCCAGCAGAAAGGACAGGGATGCATGGGGTGAAGCTTTCTTT. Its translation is CASRKDRDAWGEAFF.

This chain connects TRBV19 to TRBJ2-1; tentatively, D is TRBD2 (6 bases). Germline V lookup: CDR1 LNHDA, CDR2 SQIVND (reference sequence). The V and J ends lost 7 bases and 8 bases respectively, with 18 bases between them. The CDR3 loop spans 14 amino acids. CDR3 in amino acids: CASNWVEGSDEQFF. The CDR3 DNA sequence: TGTGCCAGTAATTGGGTGGAGGGATCGGATGAGCAGTTCTTC. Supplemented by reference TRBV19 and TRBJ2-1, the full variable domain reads DGGITQSPKYLFRKEGQNVTLSCEQNLNHDAMYWYRQDPGQGLRLIYYSQIVNDFQKGDIAEGYSVSREKKESFPLTVTSAQKNPTAFYLCASNWVEGSDEQFFGPGTRLTVL.